One sample yielded the 10 T cell receptor beta chains listed below, sequenced in a study of blood T cell repertoires in COVID-19. Measured with immunoSEQ multiplex PCR; TCRdb has only the in-frame clones, and not every one. This sample has fewer than 250,000 clones, with 65% to 85% found just once. The sequencing input was peripheral blood. The receptors here all came from a man between 50 and 59 years old with active or convalescent COVID-19.

The chain is built from TRBV6-1 and TRBJ1-1; D possibly corresponds to TRBD1 (5 bases). The V and J ends lost 2 bases and 7 bases respectively, with 14 bases between them. Germline CDR1 reads MNHNS; CDR2 reads SASEGT. The CDR3 consists of 14 residues. The CDR3 bases are TGTGCCAGCAGTGAATTAGGGGCAGCCCGTGAAGCTTTCTTT. It is translated as CASSELGAAREAFF.

This chain links TRBV27 with TRBJ2-7, with TRBD2 matching 9 bases. The CDR3 has 16 residues. J gave up 6 bases and V 2 bases, and 11 bases lay outside the gene matches. Per the germline V gene, CDR1 is MNHEY and CDR2 is SMNVEV (reference sequence). DNA for the CDR3: TGTGCCAGCAGTTTAGGAGCTAGCGGGATTTCGGGCGAGCAGTACTTC. It translates to CASSLGASGISGEQYF.

The chain has TRBV18 and TRBJ1-2; 7 nucleotides line up with TRBD1. This CDR3 comprises 14 residues. V gave up 5 bases and J gave up 4 bases; unmatched junction bases: 7. CDR1 KGHSH and CDR2 LQKENI come from the germline V gene. The CDR3 DNA reads as TGTGCCAGCTCAATCGGACAGGACCGCTATGGCTACACCTTC. Translating it yields CASSIGQDRYGYTF.

The table lists this clone with a count of one. The chain is built from TRBV28 and TRBJ2-6; D call uncertain. In germline, CDR1 is MDHEN, CDR2 SYDVKM. V shed 7 bases and J shed 2 bases, with 18 bases lying between them. The CDR3 has 17 residues. Here the CDR3 reads CASTPSLSGAGANVLTF. In nucleotides, the CDR3 is TGTGCCAGCACCCCCTCTCTCTCCGGAGCTGGGGCCAACGTCCTGACTTTC.

V usage is TRBV2 and J usage is TRBJ1-1, with D uncertain. V lost 7 bases and J 5 bases, leaving 17 bases between the germline ends. Germline CDR1 and CDR2: SNHLY and FYNNEI. The CDR3 extends over 14 amino acids. As DNA, the CDR3 is TGTGCCAGCATTGGCGGGCCCCCGGGGACTGAAGCTTTCTTT. Its translation is CASIGGPPGTEAFF.

V and J are TRBV9 and TRBJ1-1; D possibly corresponds to TRBD1 (5 bases). Trimming removed 4 bases at V and 4 bases at J, with 20 bases between. CDR1 is SGDLS and CDR2 is YYNGEE in the germline V gene. This CDR3 has 16 amino acids. For the CDR3, the DNA is TGTGCCAGCAGCCTAAATACACAGGTTTCTGTCACTGAAGCTTTCTTT. Its translation: CASSLNTQVSVTEAFF.

The chain recombines TRBV19 with TRBJ2-7; perhaps TRBD1 as D (5 bases). CDR3 size: 13 residues. V was shortened by 7 bases and J by 2 bases, with 12 bases between the two germline ends. The germline V gene has CDR1 LNHDA and CDR2 SQIVND (reference sequence). This CDR3 reads CASIFMGPYEQYF. CDR3 DNA: TGTGCCAGTATCTTCATGGGGCCCTACGAGCAGTACTTC. The full variable domain, completed using reference TRBV19 and TRBJ2-7, is DGGITQSPKYLFRKEGQNVTLSCEQNLNHDAMYWYRQDPGQGLRLIYYSQIVNDFQKGDIAEGYSVSREKKESFPLTVTSAQKNPTAFYLCASIFMGPYEQYFGPGTRLTVT.

The chain uses TRBV7-9 and TRBJ1-4; 8 nucleotides align to TRBD1. This CDR3 has 14 residues. After removal of 5 bases from V and 4 bases from J, the junction contained 3 bases not matched to a gene. Germline lookup yields CDR1 SEHNR and CDR2 FQNEAQ (reference sequence). The CDR3 sequence: CASSGTGYNEKLFF. DNA for the CDR3: TGTGCCAGCAGCGGGACAGGTTATAATGAAAAACTGTTTTTT.

This clone was counted a single time. The chain couples TRBV7-2 to TRBJ1-2, with D possibly matching TRBD1 (5 bases). This CDR3 is 14 amino acids long. CDR1 is SGHTA and CDR2 is FQGNSA in the germline V gene. The V end lost 0 bases, the J end lost 2 bases, and 7 bases lay between the germline ends. This CDR3 is CASSLAGGNYGYTF. The CDR3 DNA is TGTGCCAGCAGCTTAGCCGGGGGAAACTATGGCTACACCTTC.

This clone was observed once. The chain links TRBV4-2 to TRBJ2-1; 7 bases line up with TRBD2. V trimming: 1 base; J trimming: 4 bases; junction bases outside the gene matches: 10. The CDR3 consists of 17 residues. CDR1 LGHNA and CDR2 YNFKEQ come from the germline V gene. CDR3 nucleotides: TGTGCCAGCAGCCAAGGGCTCAATGCGGGAGCTTACAATGAGCAGTTCTTC. Amino acid sequence: CASSQGLNAGAYNEQFF.